This T cell receptor (beta chain) was documented in a study of T-cell memory formation after mild COVID-19. Background on the study: TCR clusters were mostly donor specific.

The CDR3 is 15 amino acids. V was clipped by 5 bases and J by 3 bases; unmatched bases: 7. The germline gives CDR1 MNHEY, CDR2 SMNVEV (reference sequence). Worth noting for this clonotype: Its antigen is unidentified.

Constant-segment primers were used for 5'RACE, and the resulting TCR alpha and TCR beta cDNA libraries carried sample barcodes and UMIs. TCRdb itself ran the 5' RACE reads through MiXCR, one entry per CDR3 protein. In the table there are approximately 52,000 distinct CDR3 sequences, over 8.5% of which are singletons. The study, taken as a whole, reports: In second-wave clones peaking day 37, SARS-CoV-2 specificity remained unconfirmed. Those CD4+ clones that contracted were mainly in CM and EM (CD8+ ones in EMRA).

V is TRBV27 and J is TRBJ2-5; 9 bases match TRBD1. Sequenced sample: PBMCs or a T cell subset sorted from them (not recorded which). The receptor's source is an adult woman who had mild COVID-19 (a few samples of this study predate the infection). Cell type and time point are not known. This CDR3 reads CASSRSGTGKETQYF. The DNA of the CDR3 is TGTGCCAGCAGTCGTTCCGGGACAGGGAAAGAGACCCAGTACTTC.